A selection of T cell receptor beta chains follows, all from one sample in a study of Graves' ophthalmopathy and Graves' hyperthyroidism. TCRdb used MiXCR to reprocess the multiplex PCR reads, holding one entry per CDR3 protein. The sample lists approximately 640,000 distinct CDR3 sequences; over 40% were seen once. The sample taken for sequencing was peripheral blood. These receptors all stem from an adult man with Graves' ophthalmopathy. The conserved cysteine and the conserved F or W are not part of the CDR3 here. Part of the rows lack a size; the others show once, few, many or a class for expanded clones.

j_call: TRBJ1-1
clone_size: NA
v_call: TRBV7-9
cdr3_length: 7
cdr3_aa: ASSWGAF

j_call: TRBJ1-2
clone_size: NA
v_call: TRBV2
cdr3_length: 13
cdr3_aa: ASSEGQGGFGGYT

j_call: TRBJ2-5
clone_size: many
v_call: TRBV19
cdr3_length: 12
cdr3_aa: ASSPGITQETQY

j_call: TRBJ1-1
clone_size: many
v_call: TRBV9
cdr3_length: 12
cdr3_aa: ASSVQPGGTEAF

j_call: TRBJ2-7
clone_size: many
v_call: TRBV7-9
cdr3_length: 13
cdr3_aa: ASSLKEGTTDEQY

j_call: TRBJ2-7
clone_size: NA
v_call: TRBV9
cdr3_length: 13
cdr3_aa: ASSLGGDSSYEQY

j_call: TRBJ2-7
clone_size: NA
v_call: TRBV12-3/TRBV12-4
cdr3_length: 15
cdr3_aa: ASSLEPAGDHSYEQY

j_call: TRBJ2-7
clone_size: few
v_call: TRBV6-1
cdr3_length: 10
cdr3_aa: ASPGQGYEQY

j_call: TRBJ1-5
clone_size: many
v_call: TRBV19
cdr3_length: 8
cdr3_aa: AGPNQPQH

j_call: TRBJ1-5
clone_size: NA
v_call: TRBV2
cdr3_length: 11
cdr3_aa: ASSDGGNQPQH

j_call: TRBJ1-5
clone_size: many
v_call: TRBV20-1
cdr3_length: 10
cdr3_aa: SAQGAGQPQH

j_call: TRBJ2-7
clone_size: many
v_call: TRBV29-1
cdr3_length: 12
cdr3_aa: SVAEAVAPYEQY

j_call: TRBJ1-1
clone_size: NA
v_call: TRBV10-3
cdr3_length: 8
cdr3_aa: AIGEGEAF

j_call: TRBJ1-5
clone_size: many
v_call: TRBV7-6
cdr3_length: 11
cdr3_aa: ASSHRVDQPQH

j_call: TRBJ1-1
clone_size: NA
v_call: TRBV7-3
cdr3_length: 11
cdr3_aa: ASSRSRGDLAF

j_call: TRBJ1-2
clone_size: NA
v_call: TRBV5-6
cdr3_length: 10
cdr3_aa: ASSLGDSYYT

j_call: TRBJ2-3
clone_size: NA
v_call: TRBV9
cdr3_length: 13
cdr3_aa: ASSVATSYTDTQY

j_call: TRBJ1-5
clone_size: many
v_call: TRBV19
cdr3_length: 14
cdr3_aa: ASFSGRDRPYQPQH

j_call: TRBJ2-5
clone_size: many
v_call: TRBV29-1
cdr3_length: 11
cdr3_aa: SVAGTDQETQY

j_call: TRBJ2-3
clone_size: NA
v_call: TRBV20-1
cdr3_length: 12
cdr3_aa: SASVRVGTDTQY

j_call: TRBJ1-1
clone_size: few
v_call: TRBV27
cdr3_length: 10
cdr3_aa: ASSARESEAF

j_call: TRBJ2-7
clone_size: many
v_call: TRBV20-1
cdr3_length: 12
cdr3_aa: SALGTERSYEQY

j_call: TRBJ1-2
clone_size: few
v_call: TRBV5-1
cdr3_length: 13
cdr3_aa: ASSLTGTTNYGYT

j_call: TRBJ1-4
clone_size: NA
v_call: TRBV11-1
cdr3_length: 13
cdr3_aa: ASNLGGTLGEKLF

j_call: TRBJ1-1
clone_size: few
v_call: TRBV5-1
cdr3_length: 15
cdr3_aa: ASSPYSTVLMNTEAF

j_call: TRBJ2-2
clone_size: many
v_call: TRBV29-1
cdr3_length: 13
cdr3_aa: SVSAGGPLTGELF

j_call: TRBJ2-5
clone_size: many
v_call: TRBV7-2
cdr3_length: 13
cdr3_aa: ASSLGGYGQETQY

j_call: NA
clone_size: once
v_call: TRBV7-3
cdr3_length: 12
cdr3_aa: ASSLQGDSSEQF

j_call: TRBJ1-1
clone_size: NA
v_call: TRBV20-1
cdr3_length: 9
cdr3_aa: SAGRGNEAF

j_call: TRBJ2-7
clone_size: many
v_call: TRBV12-3/TRBV12-4
cdr3_length: 11
cdr3_aa: ASMKGMAYEQY

j_call: TRBJ1-1
clone_size: many
v_call: TRBV19
cdr3_length: 12
cdr3_aa: ASSSDRWATEAF

j_call: TRBJ2-3
clone_size: NA
v_call: TRBV20-1
cdr3_length: 9
cdr3_aa: SAPRGDTQY

j_call: TRBJ1-2
clone_size: NA
v_call: TRBV25-1
cdr3_length: 12
cdr3_aa: ASSASGPPGDYT

j_call: TRBJ2-7
clone_size: many
v_call: TRBV10-3
cdr3_length: 12
cdr3_aa: AISDNGELYEQY

j_call: TRBJ1-2
clone_size: NA
v_call: TRBV12-3/TRBV12-4
cdr3_length: 11
cdr3_aa: ASSLQGADGYT

j_call: TRBJ2-5
clone_size: NA
v_call: TRBV29-1
cdr3_length: 10
cdr3_aa: SSERGMETQY

j_call: TRBJ2-7
clone_size: many
v_call: TRBV15
cdr3_length: 15
cdr3_aa: ATSRQRYRDGHWKQY

j_call: TRBJ2-7
clone_size: many
v_call: TRBV20-1
cdr3_length: 11
cdr3_aa: SAGPGQGYEQY

j_call: TRBJ2-5
clone_size: many
v_call: TRBV7-6
cdr3_length: 14
cdr3_aa: ASSFIGVEYQETQY

j_call: TRBJ2-7
clone_size: many
v_call: TRBV20-1
cdr3_length: 12
cdr3_aa: SARDYAEGDEQY

j_call: TRBJ1-4
clone_size: NA
v_call: TRBV19
cdr3_length: 14
cdr3_aa: ASGQGRNPINEKLF

j_call: TRBJ1-1
clone_size: NA
v_call: TRBV12-3/TRBV12-4
cdr3_length: 18
cdr3_aa: ASSTDRAAPNSILNTEAF

j_call: TRBJ2-5
clone_size: many
v_call: TRBV5-1
cdr3_length: 13
cdr3_aa: ASSLGSPKEETQY

j_call: TRBJ1-2
clone_size: NA
v_call: TRBV29-1
cdr3_length: 12
cdr3_aa: SVAPTGGSYGYT

j_call: TRBJ1-1
clone_size: many
v_call: TRBV3-1
cdr3_length: 12
cdr3_aa: ASSQDQGITEAF

j_call: TRBJ2-7
clone_size: many
v_call: TRBV5-6
cdr3_length: 12
cdr3_aa: ASSSYNLAGEQY

j_call: TRBJ2-7
clone_size: NA
v_call: TRBV11-2
cdr3_length: 13
cdr3_aa: ASSLAGTGIYEQY

j_call: TRBJ1-5
clone_size: many
v_call: TRBV7-8
cdr3_length: 14
cdr3_aa: ASSLAPDGFNQPQH

j_call: TRBJ2-3
clone_size: few
v_call: TRBV7-9
cdr3_length: 12
cdr3_aa: ASSLDEGTDTQY

j_call: TRBJ2-5
clone_size: NA
v_call: TRBV2
cdr3_length: 12
cdr3_aa: ASSPTGTTETQY

j_call: TRBJ2-2
clone_size: NA
v_call: TRBV11-1
cdr3_length: 14
cdr3_aa: ASSRWGGGNTGELF

j_call: TRBJ2-5
clone_size: NA
v_call: TRBV15
cdr3_length: 12
cdr3_aa: ATSGRDREETQY

j_call: TRBJ2-7
clone_size: NA
v_call: TRBV29-1
cdr3_length: 12
cdr3_aa: SVSSQDRVSEQY

j_call: TRBJ1-2
clone_size: NA
v_call: TRBV29-1
cdr3_length: 12
cdr3_aa: SASSPGQTYGYT